This T cell receptor (beta chain) was recorded in a study of blood T cell repertoires in COVID-19. Study details: Collection of acute and convalescent COVID-19 samples took place in the United States, Italy and Spain. In each case, the material was cDNA or gDNA derived from T cells, B-cell-depleted T cells, or PBMCs.

Original processing notes: Quantification of nucleated cells was approximated via reference gene primer amplification. Method: immunoSEQ multiplex PCR; TCRdb's copy keeps in-frame clones and lacks some. The V and J calls and clone size are taken from that table; D and trimming were inferred from the DNA. The table lists 99,000 or so clones, roughly four fifths of them singletons. The V and J ends lost 0 bases and 2 bases, in that order; junction bases with no gene match: 4. Per germline, CDR1 SGHTS and CDR2 YDEGEE. The CDR3 has 15 residues. The sequence came from a woman older than 75 with acute or convalescent COVID-19. Source material: peripheral blood. The rearrangement links TRBV5-8 to TRBJ2-5; TRBD1 matches at 7 bases. The CDR3 loop reads CASSLGPGGQETQYF. DNA of the CDR3: TGTGCCAGCAGCTTGGGCCCAGGGGGACAAGAGACCCAGTACTTC.